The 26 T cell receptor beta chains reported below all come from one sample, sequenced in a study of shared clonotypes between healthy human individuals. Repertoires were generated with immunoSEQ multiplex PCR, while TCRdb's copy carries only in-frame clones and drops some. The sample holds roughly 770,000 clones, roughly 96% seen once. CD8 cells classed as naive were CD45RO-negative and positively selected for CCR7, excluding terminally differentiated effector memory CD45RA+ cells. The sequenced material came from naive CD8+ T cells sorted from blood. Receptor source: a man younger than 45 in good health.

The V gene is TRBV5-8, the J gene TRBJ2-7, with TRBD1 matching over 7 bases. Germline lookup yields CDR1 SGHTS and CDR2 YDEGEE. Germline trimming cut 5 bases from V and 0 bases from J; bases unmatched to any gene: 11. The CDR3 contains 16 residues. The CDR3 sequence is CASSYEDRSSSYEQYF. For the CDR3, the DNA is TGTGCCAGCAGTTACGAGGACAGGAGCAGCTCCTACGAGCAGTACTTC.

Written as DNA, the CDR3 is TGTGCCATCTCCCTACCGACTAGCGGGAGGAACAATGAGCAGTTCTTC. Translation: CAISLPTSGRNNEQFF. V and J are TRBV10-3 and TRBJ2-1; 13 nucleotides align to TRBD2. Trimming removed 8 bases from V and 5 bases from J; junction bases left unmatched: 9. The germline gives CDR1 ENHRY, CDR2 SYGVKD. CDR3 length: 16 residues.

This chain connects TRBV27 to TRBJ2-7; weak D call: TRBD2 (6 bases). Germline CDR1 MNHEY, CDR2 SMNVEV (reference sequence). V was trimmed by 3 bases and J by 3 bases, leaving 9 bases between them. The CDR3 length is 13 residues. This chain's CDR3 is CASSFAGNYEQYF. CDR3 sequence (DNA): TGTGCCAGCAGTTTTGCGGGGAACTACGAGCAGTACTTC.

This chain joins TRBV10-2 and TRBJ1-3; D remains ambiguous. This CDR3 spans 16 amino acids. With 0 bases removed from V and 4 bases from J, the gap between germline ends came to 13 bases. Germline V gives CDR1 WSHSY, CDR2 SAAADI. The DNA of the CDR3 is TGCGCCAGCAGTGAGTCACACCCGAATTCCGGAAACACCATATATTTT. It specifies CASSESHPNSGNTIYF.

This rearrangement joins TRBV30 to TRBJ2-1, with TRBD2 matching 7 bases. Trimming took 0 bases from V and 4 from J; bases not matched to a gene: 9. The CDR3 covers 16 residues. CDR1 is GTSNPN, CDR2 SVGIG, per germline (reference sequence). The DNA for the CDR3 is TGTGCCTGGAGTGTAGGCGCTAGCGGTTCGTACAATGAGCAGTTCTTC. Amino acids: CAWSVGASGSYNEQFF.

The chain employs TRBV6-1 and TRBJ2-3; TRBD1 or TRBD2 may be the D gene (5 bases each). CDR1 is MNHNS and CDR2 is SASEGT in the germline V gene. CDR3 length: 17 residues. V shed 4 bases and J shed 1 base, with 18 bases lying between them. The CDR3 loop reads CASSGLGDLLRTDTQYF. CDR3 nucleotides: TGTGCCAGCAGTGGGTTGGGGGACCTACTTCGCACAGATACGCAGTATTTT.

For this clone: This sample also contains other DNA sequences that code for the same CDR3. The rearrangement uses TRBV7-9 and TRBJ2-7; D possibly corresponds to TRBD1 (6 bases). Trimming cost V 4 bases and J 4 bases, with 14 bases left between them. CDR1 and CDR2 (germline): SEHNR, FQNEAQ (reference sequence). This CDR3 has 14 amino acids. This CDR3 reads CASSSPGHPYEQYF. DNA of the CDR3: TGTGCCAGCAGCTCGCCGGGACACCCATACGAGCAGTACTTC.

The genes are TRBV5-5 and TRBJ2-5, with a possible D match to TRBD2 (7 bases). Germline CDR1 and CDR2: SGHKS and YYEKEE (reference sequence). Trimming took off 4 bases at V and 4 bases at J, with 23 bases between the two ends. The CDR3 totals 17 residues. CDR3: CASSGGATRVLRETQYF. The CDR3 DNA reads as TGTGCCAGCAGCGGGGGGGCTACCCGGGTTCTTAGAGAGACCCAGTACTTC.

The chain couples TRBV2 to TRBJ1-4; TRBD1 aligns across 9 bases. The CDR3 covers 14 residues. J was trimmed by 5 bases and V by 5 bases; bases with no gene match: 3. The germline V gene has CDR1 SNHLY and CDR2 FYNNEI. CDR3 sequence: CASSPGTGNEKLFF. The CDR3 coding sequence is TGTGCCAGCAGTCCCGGGACAGGGAATGAAAAACTGTTTTTT.

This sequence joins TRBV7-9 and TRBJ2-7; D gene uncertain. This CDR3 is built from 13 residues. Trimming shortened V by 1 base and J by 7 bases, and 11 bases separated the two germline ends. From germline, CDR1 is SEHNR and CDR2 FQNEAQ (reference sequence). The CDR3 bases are TGTGCCAGCAGCTTAGAGGGCTACTGGGAGCAGTACTTC. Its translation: CASSLEGYWEQYF.

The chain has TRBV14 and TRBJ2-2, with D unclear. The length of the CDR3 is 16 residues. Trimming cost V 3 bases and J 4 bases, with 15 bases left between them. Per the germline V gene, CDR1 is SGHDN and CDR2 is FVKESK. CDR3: CASSHPLDPSTGELFF. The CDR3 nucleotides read TGTGCCAGCAGCCACCCCCTGGACCCTTCCACCGGGGAGCTGTTTTTT.

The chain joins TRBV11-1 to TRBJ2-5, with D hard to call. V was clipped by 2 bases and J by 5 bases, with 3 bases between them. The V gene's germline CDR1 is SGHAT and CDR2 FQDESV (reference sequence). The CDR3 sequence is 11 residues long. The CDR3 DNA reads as TGTGCCAGCAGCTTAACGGAGACCCAGTACTTC. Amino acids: CASSLTETQYF.

CDR3 coding DNA: TGTGCCAGCAGCCACAGGGGTTCAGCCCATGGCTACACCTTC. Residues: CASSHRGSAHGYTF. The J gene is TRBJ1-2, the V gene TRBV28; TRBD1 matches at 7 bases. There are 14 residues in the CDR3. Germline V CDR1 and CDR2: MDHEN, SYDVKM. Trimming removed 6 bases from V and 6 bases from J; junction bases left unmatched: 10.

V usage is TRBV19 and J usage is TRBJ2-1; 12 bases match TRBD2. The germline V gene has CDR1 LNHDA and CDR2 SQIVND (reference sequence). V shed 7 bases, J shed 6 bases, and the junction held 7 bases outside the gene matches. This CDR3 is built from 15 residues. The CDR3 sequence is CASMLLAGGINEQFF. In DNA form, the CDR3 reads TGTGCCAGTATGCTACTAGCGGGAGGTATCAATGAGCAGTTCTTC. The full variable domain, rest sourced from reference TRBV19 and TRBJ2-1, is DGGITQSPKYLFRKEGQNVTLSCEQNLNHDAMYWYRQDPGQGLRLIYYSQIVNDFQKGDIAEGYSVSREKKESFPLTVTSAQKNPTAFYLCASMLLAGGINEQFFGPGTRLTVL.

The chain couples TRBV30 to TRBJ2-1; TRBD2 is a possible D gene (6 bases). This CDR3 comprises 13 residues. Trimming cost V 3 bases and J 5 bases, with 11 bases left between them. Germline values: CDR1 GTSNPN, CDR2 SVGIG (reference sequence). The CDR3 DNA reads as TGTGCCTGGAGGGGGGGAGGCCACAATGAGCAGTTCTTC. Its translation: CAWRGGGHNEQFF.

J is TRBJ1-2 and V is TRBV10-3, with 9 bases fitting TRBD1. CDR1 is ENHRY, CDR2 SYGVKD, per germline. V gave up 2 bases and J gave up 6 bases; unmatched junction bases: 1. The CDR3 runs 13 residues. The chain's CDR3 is CAISEDRGNGYTF. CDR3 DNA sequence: TGTGCCATCAGTGAGGACAGGGGGAATGGCTACACCTTC.

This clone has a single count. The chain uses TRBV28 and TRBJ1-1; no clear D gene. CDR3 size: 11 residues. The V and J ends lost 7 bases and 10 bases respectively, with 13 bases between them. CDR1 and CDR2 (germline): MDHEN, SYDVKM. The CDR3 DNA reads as TGTGCCAGCATTCAGCGGTTCGGAGCTTTCTTT. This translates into CASIQRFGAFF. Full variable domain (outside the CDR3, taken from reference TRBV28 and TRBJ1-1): DVKVTQSSRYLVKRTGEKVFLECVQDMDHENMFWYRQDPGLGLRLIYFSYDVKMKEKGDIPEGYSVSREKKERFSLILESASTNQTSMYLCASIQRFGAFFGQGTRLTVV.

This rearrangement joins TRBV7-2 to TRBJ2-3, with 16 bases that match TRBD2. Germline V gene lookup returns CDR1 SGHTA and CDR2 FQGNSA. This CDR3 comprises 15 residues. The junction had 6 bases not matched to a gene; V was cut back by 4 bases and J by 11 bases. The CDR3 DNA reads TGTGCCAGCAGCTACGACGGGACTAGCGGGAGGGAGCAGTATTTT. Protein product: CASSYDGTSGREQYF.

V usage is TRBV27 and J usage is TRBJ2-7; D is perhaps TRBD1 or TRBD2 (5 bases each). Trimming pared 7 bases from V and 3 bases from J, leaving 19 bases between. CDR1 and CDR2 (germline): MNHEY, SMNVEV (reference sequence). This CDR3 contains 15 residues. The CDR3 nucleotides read TGTGCCAGCACCCCCTCCGGGGCAGGTGTCTACGAGCAGTACTTC. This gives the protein CASTPSGAGVYEQYF.

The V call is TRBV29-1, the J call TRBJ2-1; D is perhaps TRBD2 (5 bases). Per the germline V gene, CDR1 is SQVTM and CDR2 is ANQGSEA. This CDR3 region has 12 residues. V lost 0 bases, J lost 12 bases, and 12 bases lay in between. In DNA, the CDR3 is TGCAGCGTTGAAGATTCGAGGGTCTGGCAGTTCTTC. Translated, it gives CSVEDSRVWQFF.

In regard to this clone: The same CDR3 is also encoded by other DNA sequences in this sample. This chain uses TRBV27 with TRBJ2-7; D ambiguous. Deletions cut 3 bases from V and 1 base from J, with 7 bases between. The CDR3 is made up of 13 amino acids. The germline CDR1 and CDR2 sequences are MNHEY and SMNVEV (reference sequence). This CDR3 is CASSFAQSYEQYF. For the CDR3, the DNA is TGTGCCAGCAGTTTCGCCCAGTCCTACGAGCAGTACTTC.

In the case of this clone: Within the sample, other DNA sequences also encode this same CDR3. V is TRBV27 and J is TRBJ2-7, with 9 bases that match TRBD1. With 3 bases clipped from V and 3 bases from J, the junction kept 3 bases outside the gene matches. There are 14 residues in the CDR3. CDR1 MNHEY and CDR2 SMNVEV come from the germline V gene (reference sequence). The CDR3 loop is CASSLGQGLYEQYF. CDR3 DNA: TGTGCCAGCAGTTTGGGACAGGGCCTCTACGAGCAGTACTTC.

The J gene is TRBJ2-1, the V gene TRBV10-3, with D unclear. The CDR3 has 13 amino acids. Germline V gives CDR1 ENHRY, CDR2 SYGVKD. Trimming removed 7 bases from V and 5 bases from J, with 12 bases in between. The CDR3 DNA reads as TGTGCCATCAAGTCCGAATCCAACAATGAGCAGTTCTTC. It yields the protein CAIKSESNNEQFF.

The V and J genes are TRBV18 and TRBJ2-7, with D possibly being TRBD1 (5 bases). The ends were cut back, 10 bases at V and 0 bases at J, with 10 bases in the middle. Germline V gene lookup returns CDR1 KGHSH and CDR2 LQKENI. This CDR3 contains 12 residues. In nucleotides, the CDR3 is TGTGCCACTAGGGGAAGCTCCTACGAGCAGTACTTC. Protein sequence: CATRGSSYEQYF.

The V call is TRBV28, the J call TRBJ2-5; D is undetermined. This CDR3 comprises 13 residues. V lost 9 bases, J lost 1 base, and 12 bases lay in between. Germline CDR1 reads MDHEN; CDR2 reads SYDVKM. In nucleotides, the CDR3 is TGTGCCAGTGAAAGTTCCGGCCAAGAGACCCAGTACTTC. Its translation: CASESSGQETQYF. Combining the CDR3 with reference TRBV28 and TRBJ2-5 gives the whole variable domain DVKVTQSSRYLVKRTGEKVFLECVQDMDHENMFWYRQDPGLGLRLIYFSYDVKMKEKGDIPEGYSVSREKKERFSLILESASTNQTSMYLCASESSGQETQYFGPGTRLLVL.

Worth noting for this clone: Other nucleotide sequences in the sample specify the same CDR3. CDR3 in amino acids: CASSVDGSNQPQHF. The CDR3 DNA is TGTGCCAGCAGCGTAGACGGTAGCAATCAGCCCCAGCATTTT. This rearrangement joins TRBV9 to TRBJ1-5; D is ambiguous. Between the trimmed V and J ends, which lost 0 bases and 0 bases, there was a span of 4 bases. The CDR3 runs to 14 residues. CDR1 is SGDLS and CDR2 is YYNGEE in the germline V gene.